This is a list of T cell receptor beta chains from one sample in a study of cytomegalovirus exposure and HLA in healthy donors. Measured with immunoSEQ multiplex PCR; TCRdb has only the in-frame clones, and not every one. The sample carries 150,000 to 200,000 clones, around 86% recorded once. Sequencing was performed on PBMCs. The receptors stem from a woman in her late teens or twenties in good health and CMV-seronegative. Each CDR3 is given without its conserved first and last residue. The order of the fields is V gene, J gene, CDR3 protein.

>TRBV29-1|TRBJ2-2
SVVGQGNTNTGELF
>TRBV13|TRBJ1-2
ASSLRTVYT
>TRBV7-3|TRBJ2-3
ASSRGSGSSADTQY
>TRBV6-1|TRBJ2-2
ASSVWGLIPGGTGELF
>TRBV6-5|TRBJ1-1
ASSYGHMNTEAF
>TRBV5-1|TRBJ2-1
ASSGGTSDLQSSYNEQF
>TRBV10-3|TRBJ1-4
AASGGLNEKLF
>TRBV28|TRBJ1-6
ASSSAAGGGAPGNSPPH
>TRBV27|TRBJ2-1
ASRGLHNEQF
>TRBV2|TRBJ1-6
ASRGTGGISPLH
>TRBV30|TRBJ1-5
AWSGGTGRQPQH
>TRBV5-1|TRBJ2-1
ASSLVAGGPYNEQF
>TRBV10-3|TRBJ1-1
AICGQANTEAF
>TRBV19|TRBJ2-7
ASTGSGSYEQY
>TRBV9|-
ASSLGLAGAPYEQY